These 10 T cell receptor beta chains originate from one sample sequenced in a study of CD8 T cells in Susac syndrome. It was with random hexamers that roughly 0.45 to 1 ug RNA was reverse transcribed. TCRdb analysed the immunoSEQ multiplex PCR reads with MiXCR anew, one entry per CDR3 protein. The sample shows about 140,000 distinct CDR3 sequences, around 95% of them seen only once. Sequenced input: CD4+ T cells from PBMCs. The receptors shown here come from a human donor with Susac syndrome.

The rearrangement joins TRBV7-9 to TRBJ2-2; no clear D gene. Germline assignment: CDR1 SEHNR and CDR2 FQNEAQ (reference sequence). The V gene lost 7 bases and the J gene lost 2 bases, with 14 bases spanning the gap. CDR3 size: 15 residues. The CDR3 DNA reads as TGTGCCAGCACCCCACCACTTCCTAACACCGGGGAGCTGTTTTTT. Amino acids: CASTPPLPNTGELFF.

J is TRBJ1-5 and V is TRBV12-3 or TRBV12-4; the D gene is possibly TRBD1 (5 bases). CDR3 length: 14 amino acids. Trimming took 3 bases from V and 7 from J, leaving 13 bases between them. The CDR3 spells CASSFDSTRQPQHF. The CDR3, as DNA: TGTGCCAGCAGTTTTGACAGTACTCGCCAGCCCCAGCATTTT.

This rearrangement joins TRBV7-2 to TRBJ1-5, with D possibly being TRBD1 (6 bases). CDR1 is SGHTA, CDR2 FQGNSA, per germline. The CDR3 contains 14 residues. Trimming removed 4 bases at V and 4 bases at J, with 11 bases between. This CDR3 reads CASSSQGLNQPQHF. The CDR3 DNA reads TGTGCCAGCAGCTCCCAGGGGTTGAATCAGCCCCAGCATTTT.

The DNA for the CDR3 is TGCAGTGCTAGGGGCGGGGCTGGTAACGAGCAGTACTTC. This sequence encodes CSARGGAGNEQYF. The rearrangement links TRBV20-1 to TRBJ2-7; maybe TRBD2 (6 bases). The V end was cut by 3 bases, the J end by 5 bases, with 14 bases between. The germline V gene encodes CDR1 DFQATT and CDR2 SNEGSKA (reference sequence). The CDR3 loop spans 13 amino acids.

The rearrangement uses TRBV23-1 and TRBJ1-4, with unresolved D. TRBV23-1 qualifies as an ORF whose function is uncertain. The V and J ends lost 4 bases and 0 bases respectively, with 15 bases between them. The CDR3 length is 17 residues. The CDR3 DNA reads TGCGCCAGCAGTCGGGCGAGGTGTACGTCAACTAATGAAAAACTGTTTTTT. Translated, it gives CASSRARCTSTNEKLFF.

This chain joins TRBV21-1 and TRBJ1-4. TRBV21-1 is recorded as a pseudogene. The length of the CDR3 is 14 residues. CDR3 sequence: CASSKEGLNEKLFF. In nucleotides, the CDR3 is TGTGCCAGCAGCAAAGAAGGTCTTAATGAAAAACTGTTTTTT.

The V gene is TRBV27, the J gene TRBJ1-2, with D tentatively TRBD1 (5 bases). CDR3 length equals 13 residues. Germline V lookup: CDR1 MNHEY, CDR2 SMNVEV (reference sequence). Trimming pared 6 bases from V and 8 bases from J, leaving 16 bases between. CDR3 region: CASRPTGGGGYTF. CDR3 nucleotide sequence: TGTGCCAGCAGGCCGACGGGGGGGGGAGGCTACACCTTC.

This chain joins TRBV12-3 or TRBV12-4 and TRBJ2-2; no definite D call. The CDR3 length is 17 residues. The V end was cut by 3 bases, the J end by 0 bases, with 14 bases between. DNA for the CDR3: TGTGCCAGCAGTTTCGGCGCCTTCCTTGCGAACACCGGGGAGCTGTTTTTT. Translation: CASSFGAFLANTGELFF.

The chain uses TRBV10-3 and TRBJ2-4; D may correspond to TRBD1 or TRBD2 (5 bases each). The CDR3 loop spans 17 amino acids. Germline CDR1 reads ENHRY; CDR2 reads SYGVKD. V was shortened by 4 bases and J by 3 bases, with 19 bases between the two germline ends. This CDR3 reads CAISASPGTEDKNIQYF. The CDR3 nucleotides are TGTGCCATCAGTGCCTCGCCCGGGACCGAAGACAAAAACATTCAGTACTTC.

This chain joins TRBV2 and TRBJ2-7; D not resolved. Trimming removed 8 bases from V and 3 bases from J, with 11 bases in between. CDR3 length: 12 amino acids. Germline V gene lookup returns CDR1 SNHLY and CDR2 FYNNEI. CDR3 bases: TGTGCCAGCGGGTCGGACGTCTACGAGCAGTACTTC. Encoded protein: CASGSDVYEQYF.